This T cell receptor (beta chain) was profiled in a study of blood T cell repertoires in COVID-19. Overall study context: The study drew acute and convalescent COVID-19 samples from the United States, Italy and Spain. T cells, B-cell-depleted T cells, or PBMCs provided the cDNA or gDNA that served as material.

This CDR3 contains 16 residues. Under the authors' procedure: Estimation of nucleated cell counts relied on the amplification of reference gene primers. Clones were read by immunoSEQ multiplex PCR, and TCRdb kept only the in-frame ones, dropping some. Clone size and V and J calls were adopted from that table, with D and trimming inferred from the DNA. The sample lists some 88,000 clones; 85% were seen once. V is TRBV21-1 and J is TRBJ2-7; the table's TRBD2 call for D was not verified on the DNA. TRBV21-1 is a listed pseudogene. This TCR derives from a woman aged 70-85 years with acute or convalescent COVID-19. The sample consisted of peripheral blood. The CDR3 nucleotides are TGTGCCAGCAGCAAAGAAGGGGGGGAAAGTCTCTACGAGCAGTACGTC. This sequence encodes CASSKEGGESLYEQYV.